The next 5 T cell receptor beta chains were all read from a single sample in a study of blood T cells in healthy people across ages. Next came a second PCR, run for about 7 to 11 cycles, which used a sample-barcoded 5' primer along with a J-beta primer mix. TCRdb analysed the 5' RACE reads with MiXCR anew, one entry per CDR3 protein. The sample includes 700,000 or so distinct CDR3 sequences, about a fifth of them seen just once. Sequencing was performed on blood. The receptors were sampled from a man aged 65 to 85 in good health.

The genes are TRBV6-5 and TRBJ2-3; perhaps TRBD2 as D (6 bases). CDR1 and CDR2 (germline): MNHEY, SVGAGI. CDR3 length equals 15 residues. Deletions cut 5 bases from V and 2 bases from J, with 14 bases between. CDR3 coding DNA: TGTGCCAGCAGTCGAGAGGGCGGGATCACAGATACGCAGTATTTT. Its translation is CASSREGGITDTQYF.

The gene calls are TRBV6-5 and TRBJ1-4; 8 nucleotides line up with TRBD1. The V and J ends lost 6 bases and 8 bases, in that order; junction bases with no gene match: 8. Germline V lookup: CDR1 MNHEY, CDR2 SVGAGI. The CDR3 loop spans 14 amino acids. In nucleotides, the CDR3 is TGTGCCAGCAGACACGACAGGGGTCGGGAAAAACTGTTTTTT. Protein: CASRHDRGREKLFF.

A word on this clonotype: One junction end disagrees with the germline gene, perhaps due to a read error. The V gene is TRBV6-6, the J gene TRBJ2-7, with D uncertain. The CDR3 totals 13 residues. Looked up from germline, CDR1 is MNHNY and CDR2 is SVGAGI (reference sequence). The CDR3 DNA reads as TGTGTCAGCAGTTACGGCCTAAACTACGAGCAGTACTTC. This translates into CVSSYGLNYEQYF.

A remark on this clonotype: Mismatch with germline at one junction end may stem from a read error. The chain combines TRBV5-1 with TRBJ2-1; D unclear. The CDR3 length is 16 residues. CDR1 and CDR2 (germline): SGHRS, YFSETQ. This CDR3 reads CAGSLSPGDSYNEQFF. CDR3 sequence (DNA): TGCGCCGGCAGCTTGTCCCCTGGCGACTCCTACAATGAGCAGTTCTTC.

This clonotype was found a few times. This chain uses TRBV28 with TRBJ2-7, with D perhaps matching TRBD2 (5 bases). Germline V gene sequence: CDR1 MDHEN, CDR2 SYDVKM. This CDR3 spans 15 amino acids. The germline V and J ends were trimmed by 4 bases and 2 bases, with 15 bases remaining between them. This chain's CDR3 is CASSSPSPRPYEQYV. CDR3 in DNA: TGTGCCAGCAGTTCACCTAGCCCCCGACCCTACGAGCAGTACGTC.